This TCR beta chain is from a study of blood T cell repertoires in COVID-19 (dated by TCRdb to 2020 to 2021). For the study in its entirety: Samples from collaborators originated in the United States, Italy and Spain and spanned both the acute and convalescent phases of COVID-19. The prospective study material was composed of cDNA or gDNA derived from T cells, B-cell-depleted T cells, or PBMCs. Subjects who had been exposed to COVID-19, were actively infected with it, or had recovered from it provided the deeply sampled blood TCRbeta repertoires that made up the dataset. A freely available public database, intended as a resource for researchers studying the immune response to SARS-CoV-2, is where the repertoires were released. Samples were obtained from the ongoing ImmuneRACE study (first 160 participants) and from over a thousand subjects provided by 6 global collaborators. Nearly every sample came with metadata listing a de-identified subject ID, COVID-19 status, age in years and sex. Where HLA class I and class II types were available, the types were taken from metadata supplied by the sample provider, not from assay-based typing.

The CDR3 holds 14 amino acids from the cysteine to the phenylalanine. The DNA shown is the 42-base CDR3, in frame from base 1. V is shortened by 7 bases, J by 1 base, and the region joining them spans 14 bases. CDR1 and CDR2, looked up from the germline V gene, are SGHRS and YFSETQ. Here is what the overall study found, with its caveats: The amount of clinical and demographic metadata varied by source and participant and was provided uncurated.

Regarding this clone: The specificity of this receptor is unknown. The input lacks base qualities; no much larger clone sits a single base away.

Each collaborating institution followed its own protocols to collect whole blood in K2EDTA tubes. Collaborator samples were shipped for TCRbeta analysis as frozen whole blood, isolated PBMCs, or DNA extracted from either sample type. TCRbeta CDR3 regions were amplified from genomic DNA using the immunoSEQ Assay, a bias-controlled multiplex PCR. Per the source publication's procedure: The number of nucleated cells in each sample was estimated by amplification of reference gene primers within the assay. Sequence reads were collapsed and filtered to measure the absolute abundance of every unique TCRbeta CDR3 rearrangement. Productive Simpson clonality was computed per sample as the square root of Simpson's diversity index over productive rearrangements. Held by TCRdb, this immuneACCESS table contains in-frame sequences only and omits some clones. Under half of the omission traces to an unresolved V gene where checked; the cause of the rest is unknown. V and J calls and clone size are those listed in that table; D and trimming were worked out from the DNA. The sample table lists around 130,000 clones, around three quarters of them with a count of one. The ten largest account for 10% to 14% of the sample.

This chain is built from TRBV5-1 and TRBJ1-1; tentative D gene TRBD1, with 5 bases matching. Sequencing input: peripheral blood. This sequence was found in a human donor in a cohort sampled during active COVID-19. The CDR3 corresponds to CASGRGAENTEAFF. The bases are TGCGCCAGCGGGAGGGGAGCGGAGAACACTGAAGCTTTCTTT.